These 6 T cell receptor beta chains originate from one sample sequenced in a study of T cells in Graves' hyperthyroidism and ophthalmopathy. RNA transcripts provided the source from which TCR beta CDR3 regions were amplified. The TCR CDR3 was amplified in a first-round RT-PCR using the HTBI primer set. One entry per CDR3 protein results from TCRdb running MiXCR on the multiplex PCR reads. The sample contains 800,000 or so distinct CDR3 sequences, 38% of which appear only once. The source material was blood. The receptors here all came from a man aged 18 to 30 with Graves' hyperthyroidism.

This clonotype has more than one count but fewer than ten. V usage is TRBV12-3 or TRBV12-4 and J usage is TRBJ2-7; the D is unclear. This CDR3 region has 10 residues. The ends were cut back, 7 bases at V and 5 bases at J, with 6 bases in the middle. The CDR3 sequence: CASKGHEQYF. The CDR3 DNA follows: TGTGCCAGCAAAGGGCACGAGCAGTACTTC.

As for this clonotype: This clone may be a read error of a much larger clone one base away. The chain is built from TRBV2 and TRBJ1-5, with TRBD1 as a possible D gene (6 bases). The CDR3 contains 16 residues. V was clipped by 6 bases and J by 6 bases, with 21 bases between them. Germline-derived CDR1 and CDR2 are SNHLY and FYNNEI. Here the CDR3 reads CASSGDGTIDGQPQHF. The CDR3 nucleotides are TGTGCCAGCAGCGGGGACGGGACAATTGACGGTCAGCCCCAGCATTTT.

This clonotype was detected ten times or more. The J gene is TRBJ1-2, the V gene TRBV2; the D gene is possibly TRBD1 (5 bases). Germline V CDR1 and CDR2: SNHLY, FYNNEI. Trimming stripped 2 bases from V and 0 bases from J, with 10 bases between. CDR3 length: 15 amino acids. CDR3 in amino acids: CASSEQGTANYGYTF. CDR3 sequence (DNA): TGTGCCAGCAGTGAACAGGGAACAGCTAACTATGGCTACACCTTC.

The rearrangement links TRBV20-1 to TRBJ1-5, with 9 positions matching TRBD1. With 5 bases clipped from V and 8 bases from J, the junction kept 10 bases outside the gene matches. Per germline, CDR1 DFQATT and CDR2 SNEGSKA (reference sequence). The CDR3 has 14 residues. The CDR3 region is CSASGTGSREPQHF. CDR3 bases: TGCAGTGCTTCCGGGACAGGGAGTCGCGAGCCCCAGCATTTT.

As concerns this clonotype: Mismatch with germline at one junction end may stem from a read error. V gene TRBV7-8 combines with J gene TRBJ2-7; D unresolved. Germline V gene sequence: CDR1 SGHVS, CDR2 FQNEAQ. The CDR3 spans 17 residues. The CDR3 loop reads CASSLVSEMLSSYEKYF. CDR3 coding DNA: TGTGCCAGCAGCTTAGTTTCCGAGATGCTAAGCTCCTACGAGAAGTACTTC.

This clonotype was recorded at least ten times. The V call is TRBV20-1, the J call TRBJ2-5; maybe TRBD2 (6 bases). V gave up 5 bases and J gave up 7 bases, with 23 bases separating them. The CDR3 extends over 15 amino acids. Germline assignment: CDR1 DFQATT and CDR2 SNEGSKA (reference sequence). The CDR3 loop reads CSARGDSYRGMTQYF. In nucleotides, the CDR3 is TGCAGTGCTCGAGGGGACTCCTACCGCGGGATGACCCAGTACTTC.